This TCR beta chain was recovered during a study of cytomegalovirus exposure and HLA in healthy donors. Use of 60 Vbeta and 13 Jbeta primers characterized the PCR. Assay: immunoSEQ multiplex PCR; the TCRdb copy retains only in-frame clones and omits some. The sample has 150,000 to 200,000 clones; approximately 72% are singletons. Trimming pared 0 bases from V and 4 bases from J, leaving 13 bases between. The CDR3 extends over 16 amino acids. Germline values: CDR1 MGHRA, CDR2 YSYEKL. V is TRBV4-1 and J is TRBJ2-1; tentatively, D is TRBD2 (7 bases). The source material was PBMCs. This TCR derives from a man aged 40-49 years in good health and CMV-seropositive. This CDR3 is CASSQDPGGRYNEQFF. CDR3 DNA sequence: TGCGCCAGCAGCCAAGATCCCGGGGGGCGATACAATGAGCAGTTCTTC.